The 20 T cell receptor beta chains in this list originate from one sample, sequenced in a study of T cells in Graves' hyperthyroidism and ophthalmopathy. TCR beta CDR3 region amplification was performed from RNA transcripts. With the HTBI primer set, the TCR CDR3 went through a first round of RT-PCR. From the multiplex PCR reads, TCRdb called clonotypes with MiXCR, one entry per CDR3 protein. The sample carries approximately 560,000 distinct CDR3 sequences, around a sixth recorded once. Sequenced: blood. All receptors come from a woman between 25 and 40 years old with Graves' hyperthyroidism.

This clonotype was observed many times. The chain's CDR3 is CSARVTGAGTDTQYF. The DNA of the CDR3 is TGCAGTGCTAGAGTTACGGGAGCCGGCACAGATACGCAGTATTTT. The chain employs TRBV20-1 and TRBJ2-3, with D tentatively TRBD2 (6 bases). V shed 1 base and J shed 1 base, with 12 bases lying between them. The CDR3 has 15 amino acids. The germline V gene has CDR1 DFQATT and CDR2 SNEGSKA (reference sequence).

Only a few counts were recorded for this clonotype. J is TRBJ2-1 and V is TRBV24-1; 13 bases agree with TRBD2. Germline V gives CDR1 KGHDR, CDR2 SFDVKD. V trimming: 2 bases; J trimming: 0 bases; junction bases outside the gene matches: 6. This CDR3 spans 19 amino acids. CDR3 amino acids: CATSDSGTSGTSSYNEQFF. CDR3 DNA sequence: TGTGCCACCAGTGATTCCGGGACTAGCGGGACGAGCTCCTACAATGAGCAGTTCTTC.

CDR3 region: CASSLGLAVESGANVLTF. CDR3 nucleotides: TGTGCCAGCAGTCTTGGACTAGCGGTCGAATCTGGGGCCAACGTCCTGACTTTC. The rearrangement uses TRBV5-6 and TRBJ2-6; TRBD2 matches 10 bases. CDR1 and CDR2 (germline): SGHDT, YYEEEE. With 5 bases clipped from V and 1 base from J, the junction kept 9 bases outside the gene matches. The CDR3 is 18 amino acids.

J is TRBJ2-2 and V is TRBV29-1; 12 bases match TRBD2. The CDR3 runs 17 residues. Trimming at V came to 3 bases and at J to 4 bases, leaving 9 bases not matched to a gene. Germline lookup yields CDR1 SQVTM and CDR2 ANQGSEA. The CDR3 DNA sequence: TGCAGCGTTGAGACTAGCGGGAGTCCGCGCCCCACCGGGGAGCTGTTTTTT. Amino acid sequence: CSVETSGSPRPTGELFF.

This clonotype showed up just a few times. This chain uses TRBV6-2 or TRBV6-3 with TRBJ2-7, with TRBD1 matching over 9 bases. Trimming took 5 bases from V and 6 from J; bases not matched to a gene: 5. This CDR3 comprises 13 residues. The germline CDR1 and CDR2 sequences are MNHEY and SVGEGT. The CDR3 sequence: CASSQGQGIEQYF. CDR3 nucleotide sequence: TGTGCCAGCAGTCAGGGACAGGGAATCGAGCAGTACTTC.

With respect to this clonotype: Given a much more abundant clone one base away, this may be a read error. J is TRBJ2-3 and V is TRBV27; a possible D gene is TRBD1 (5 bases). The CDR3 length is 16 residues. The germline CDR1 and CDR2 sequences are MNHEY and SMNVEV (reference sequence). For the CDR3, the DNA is TGTGCCAGCTCCCCCCGGGTGGATTTGCTCACAGGTACGCAGTATTTT. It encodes CASSPRVDLLTGTQYF.

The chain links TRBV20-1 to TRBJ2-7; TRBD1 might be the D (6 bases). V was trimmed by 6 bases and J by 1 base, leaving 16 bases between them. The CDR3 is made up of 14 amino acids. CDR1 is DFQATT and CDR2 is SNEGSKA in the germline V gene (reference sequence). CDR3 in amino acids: CSASRGQGSYEQYF. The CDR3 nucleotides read TGCAGTGCCAGCCGGGGTCAGGGGTCCTACGAGCAGTACTTC.

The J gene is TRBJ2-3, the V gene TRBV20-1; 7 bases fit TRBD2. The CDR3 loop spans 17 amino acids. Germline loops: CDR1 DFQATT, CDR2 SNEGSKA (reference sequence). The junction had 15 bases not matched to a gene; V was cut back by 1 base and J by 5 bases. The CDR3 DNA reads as TGCAGTGCTAGAGTGGGGGGGGGGGTAGGGATCGGAGATACGCAGTATTTT. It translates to CSARVGGGVGIGDTQYF.

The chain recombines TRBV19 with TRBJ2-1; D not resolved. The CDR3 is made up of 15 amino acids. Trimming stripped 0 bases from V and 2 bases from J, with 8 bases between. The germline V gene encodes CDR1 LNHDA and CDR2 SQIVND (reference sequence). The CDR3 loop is CASSIERVPYNEQFF. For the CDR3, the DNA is TGTGCCAGTAGTATAGAAAGAGTCCCCTACAATGAGCAGTTCTTC.

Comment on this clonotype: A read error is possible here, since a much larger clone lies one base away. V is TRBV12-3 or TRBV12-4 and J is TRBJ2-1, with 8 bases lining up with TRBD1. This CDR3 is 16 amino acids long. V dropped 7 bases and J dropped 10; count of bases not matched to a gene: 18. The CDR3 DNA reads TGTGCCAGCACCGATTCCCGGGACAGGTTTCTCTACGAGCAGTTCTTC. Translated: CASTDSRDRFLYEQFF.

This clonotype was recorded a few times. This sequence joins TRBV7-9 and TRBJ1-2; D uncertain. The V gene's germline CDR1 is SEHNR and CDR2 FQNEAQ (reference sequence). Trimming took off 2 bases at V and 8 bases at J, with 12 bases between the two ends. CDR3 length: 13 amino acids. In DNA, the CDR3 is TGTGCCAGCAGCTTACCACTTGCGATAGGCTACACCTTC. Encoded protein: CASSLPLAIGYTF.

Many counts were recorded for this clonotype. CDR3 bases: TGTGCCAGCAGATTCATTCTCACAGATACGCAGTATTTT. Its protein product is CASRFILTDTQYF. The rearrangement uses TRBV7-2 and TRBJ2-3; no firm D call. CDR1 is SGHTA and CDR2 is FQGNSA in the germline V gene. V lost 6 bases and J 2 bases, leaving 9 bases between the germline ends. The CDR3 spans 13 residues.

In DNA form, the CDR3 reads TGCGCCAGCAGCCAAGGCAGGACAGGGGGCGACGAGCAGTACTTC. Protein sequence: CASSQGRTGGDEQYF. This chain links TRBV4-3 with TRBJ2-7, with TRBD1 matching 11 bases. With 1 base clipped from V and 5 bases from J, the junction kept 4 bases outside the gene matches. The CDR3 covers 15 residues. Germline CDR1 LGHNA, CDR2 YSLEER.

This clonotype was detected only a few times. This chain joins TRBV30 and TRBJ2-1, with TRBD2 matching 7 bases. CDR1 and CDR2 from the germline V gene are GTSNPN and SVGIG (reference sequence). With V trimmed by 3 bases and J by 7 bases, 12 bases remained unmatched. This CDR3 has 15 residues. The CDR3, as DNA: TGTGCCTGGAGCCCCGTAGCGGGTGCTGCTAATGAGCAGTTCTTC. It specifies CAWSPVAGAANEQFF.

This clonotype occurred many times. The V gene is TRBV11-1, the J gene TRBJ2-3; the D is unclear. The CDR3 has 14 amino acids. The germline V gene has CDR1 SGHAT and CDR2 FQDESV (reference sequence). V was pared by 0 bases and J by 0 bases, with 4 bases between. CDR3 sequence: CASSLALSTDTQYF. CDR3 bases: TGTGCCAGCAGCTTAGCCCTGAGCACAGATACGCAGTATTTT.

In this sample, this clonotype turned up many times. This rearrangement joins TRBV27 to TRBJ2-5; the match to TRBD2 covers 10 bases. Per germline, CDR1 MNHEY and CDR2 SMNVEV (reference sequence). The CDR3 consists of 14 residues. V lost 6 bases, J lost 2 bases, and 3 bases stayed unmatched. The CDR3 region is CASSLAGVQETQYF. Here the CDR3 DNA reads TGTGCCAGCAGCCTAGCGGGAGTACAAGAGACCCAGTACTTC.

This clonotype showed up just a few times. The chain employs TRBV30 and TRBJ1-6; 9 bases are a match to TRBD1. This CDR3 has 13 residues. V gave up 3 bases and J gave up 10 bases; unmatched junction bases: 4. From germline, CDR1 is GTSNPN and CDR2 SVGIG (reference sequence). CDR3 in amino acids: CAWRDRGKSPLHF. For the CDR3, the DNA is TGTGCCTGGAGGGACAGGGGTAAATCACCCCTCCACTTT.

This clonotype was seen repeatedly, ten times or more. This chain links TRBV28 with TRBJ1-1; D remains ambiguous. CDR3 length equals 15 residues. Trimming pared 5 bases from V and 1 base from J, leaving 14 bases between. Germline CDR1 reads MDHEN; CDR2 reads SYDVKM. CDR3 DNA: TGTGCCAGCAGTCGTCTATCGGTTCCGAACACTGAAGCTTTCTTT. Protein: CASSRLSVPNTEAFF.

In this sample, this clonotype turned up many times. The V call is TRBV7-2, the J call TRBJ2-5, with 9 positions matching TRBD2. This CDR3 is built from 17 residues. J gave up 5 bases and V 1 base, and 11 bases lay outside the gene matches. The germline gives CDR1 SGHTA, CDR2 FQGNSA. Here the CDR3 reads CASSLVGGGRVGETQYF. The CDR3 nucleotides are TGTGCCAGCAGCTTAGTAGGTGGCGGGAGGGTCGGGGAGACCCAGTACTTC. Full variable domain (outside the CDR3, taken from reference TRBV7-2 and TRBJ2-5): GAGVSQSPSNKVTEKGKDVELRCDPISGHTALYWYRQSLGQGLEFLIYFQGNSAPDKSGLPSDRFSAERTGGSVSTLTIQRTQQEDSAVYLCASSLVGGGRVGETQYFGPGTRLLVL.

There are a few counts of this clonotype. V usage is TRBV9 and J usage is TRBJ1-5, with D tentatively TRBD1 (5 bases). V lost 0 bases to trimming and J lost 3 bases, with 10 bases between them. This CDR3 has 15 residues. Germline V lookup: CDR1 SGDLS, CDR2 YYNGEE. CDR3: CASSVEEDNNQPQHF. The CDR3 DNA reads TGTGCCAGCAGCGTAGAGGAGGACAACAATCAGCCCCAGCATTTT.